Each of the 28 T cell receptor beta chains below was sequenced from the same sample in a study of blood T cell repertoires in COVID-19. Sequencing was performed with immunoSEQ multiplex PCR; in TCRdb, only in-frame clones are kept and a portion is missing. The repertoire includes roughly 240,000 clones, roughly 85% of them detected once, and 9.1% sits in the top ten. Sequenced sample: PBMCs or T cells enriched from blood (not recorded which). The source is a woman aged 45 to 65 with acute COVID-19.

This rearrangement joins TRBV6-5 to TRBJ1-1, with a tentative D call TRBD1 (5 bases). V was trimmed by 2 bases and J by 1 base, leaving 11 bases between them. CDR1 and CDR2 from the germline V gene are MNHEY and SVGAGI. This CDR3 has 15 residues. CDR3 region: CASSYDSSRNTEAFF. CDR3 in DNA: TGTGCCAGCAGTTACGACAGTTCTCGGAACACTGAAGCTTTCTTT.

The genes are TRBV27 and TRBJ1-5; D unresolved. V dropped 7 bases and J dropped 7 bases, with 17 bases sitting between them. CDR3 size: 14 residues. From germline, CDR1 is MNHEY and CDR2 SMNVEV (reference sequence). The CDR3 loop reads CASTLKGSGQPQHF. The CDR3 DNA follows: TGTGCCAGCACCTTAAAGGGTTCGGGGCAGCCCCAGCATTTT.

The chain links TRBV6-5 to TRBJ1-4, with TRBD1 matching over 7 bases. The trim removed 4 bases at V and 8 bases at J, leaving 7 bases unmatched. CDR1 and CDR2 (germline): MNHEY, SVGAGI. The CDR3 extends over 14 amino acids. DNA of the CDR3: TGTGCCAGCAGTTTCGACAGGGATTGGGAAAAACTGTTTTTT. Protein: CASSFDRDWEKLFF.

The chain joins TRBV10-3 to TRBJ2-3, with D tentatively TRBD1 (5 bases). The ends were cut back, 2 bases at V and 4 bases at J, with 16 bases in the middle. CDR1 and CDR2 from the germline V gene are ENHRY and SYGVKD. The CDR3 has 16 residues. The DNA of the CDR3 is TGTGCCATCAGTGAGACCCAGGGTCTTACCCCAGATACGCAGTATTTT. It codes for CAISETQGLTPDTQYF.

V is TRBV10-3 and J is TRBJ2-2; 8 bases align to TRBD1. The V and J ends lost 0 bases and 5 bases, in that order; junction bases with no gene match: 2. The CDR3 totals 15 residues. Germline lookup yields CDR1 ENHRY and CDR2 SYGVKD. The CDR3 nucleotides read TGTGCCATCAGTGAGTCTCGACAGGGGACCGGGGAGCTGTTTTTT. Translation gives CAISESRQGTGELFF.

In DNA form, the CDR3 reads TGTGCCAGCAGTGAAGCGCCGTGGGGACAGGGTACAGGTTCACCCCTCCACTTT. Protein: CASSEAPWGQGTGSPLHF. The genes are TRBV6-1 and TRBJ1-6, with 9 bases lining up with TRBD1. CDR3 length: 18 amino acids. V dropped 0 bases and J dropped 9; count of bases not matched to a gene: 12. Germline V gene sequence: CDR1 MNHNS, CDR2 SASEGT.

This chain's CDR3 is CAVPSGTTNTGELFF. The CDR3 coding sequence is TGTGCCGTACCTTCCGGGACAACGAACACCGGGGAGCTGTTTTTT. The rearrangement joins TRBV21-1 to TRBJ2-2; TRBD1 is the table's D call and was not checked against the DNA. TRBV21-1 is assigned pseudogene status. The CDR3 length is 15 residues.

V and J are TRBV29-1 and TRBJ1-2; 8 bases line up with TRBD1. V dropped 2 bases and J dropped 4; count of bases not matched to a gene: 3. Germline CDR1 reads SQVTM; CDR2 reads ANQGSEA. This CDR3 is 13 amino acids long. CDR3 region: CSVEQGASYGYTF. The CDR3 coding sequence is TGCAGCGTTGAACAGGGGGCGAGCTATGGCTACACCTTC.

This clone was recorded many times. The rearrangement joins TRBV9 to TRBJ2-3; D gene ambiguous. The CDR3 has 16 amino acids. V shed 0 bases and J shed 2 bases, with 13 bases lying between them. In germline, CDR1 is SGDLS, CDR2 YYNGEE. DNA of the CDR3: TGTGCCAGCAGCGTAGGCTCGACAAAACACACAGATACGCAGTATTTT. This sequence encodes CASSVGSTKHTDTQYF.

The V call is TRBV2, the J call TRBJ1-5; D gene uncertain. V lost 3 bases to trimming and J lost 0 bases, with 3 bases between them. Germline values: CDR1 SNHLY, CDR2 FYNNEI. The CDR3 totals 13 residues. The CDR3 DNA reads TGTGCCAGCAGTGATTATAGCAATCAGCCCCAGCATTTT. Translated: CASSDYSNQPQHF.

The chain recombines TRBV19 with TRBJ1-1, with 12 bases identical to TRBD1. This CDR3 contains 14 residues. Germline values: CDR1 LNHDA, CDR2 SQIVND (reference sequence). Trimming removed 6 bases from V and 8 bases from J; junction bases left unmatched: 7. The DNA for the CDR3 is TGTGCCAGTAGCAGGGACAGGGGGCGTAAGGAAGCTTTCTTT. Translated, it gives CASSRDRGRKEAFF.

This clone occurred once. CDR3 nucleotides: TGTGCCTGGAGGGTTCCCGGGACAGCCAACACTGAAGCTTTCTTT. Protein product: CAWRVPGTANTEAFF. The chain joins TRBV30 to TRBJ1-1; 7 nucleotides agree with TRBD1. V lost 3 bases, J lost 2 bases, and 9 bases stayed unmatched. The CDR3 is made up of 15 amino acids. CDR1 and CDR2 (germline): GTSNPN, SVGIG (reference sequence).

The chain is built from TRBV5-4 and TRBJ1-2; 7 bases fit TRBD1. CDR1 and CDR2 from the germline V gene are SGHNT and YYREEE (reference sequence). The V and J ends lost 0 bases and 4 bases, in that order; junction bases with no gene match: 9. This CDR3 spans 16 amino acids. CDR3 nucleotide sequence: TGTGCCAGCAGCTTGGCCCGCCAAGGGGGCGGCTATGGCTACACCTTC. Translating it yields CASSLARQGGGYGYTF.

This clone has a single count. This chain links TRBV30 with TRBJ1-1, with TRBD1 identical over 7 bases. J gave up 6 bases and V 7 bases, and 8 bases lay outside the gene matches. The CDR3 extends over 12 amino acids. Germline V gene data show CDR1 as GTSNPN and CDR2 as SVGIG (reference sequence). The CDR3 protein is CAFTGVAAEAFF. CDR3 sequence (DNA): TGTGCCTTTACAGGGGTAGCGGCTGAAGCTTTCTTT. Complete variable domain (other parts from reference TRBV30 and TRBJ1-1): SQTIHQWPATLVQPVGSPLSLECTVEGTSNPNLYWYRQAAGRGLQLLFYSVGIGQISSEVPQNLSASRPQDRQFILSSKKLLLSDSGFYLCAFTGVAAEAFFGQGTRLTVV.

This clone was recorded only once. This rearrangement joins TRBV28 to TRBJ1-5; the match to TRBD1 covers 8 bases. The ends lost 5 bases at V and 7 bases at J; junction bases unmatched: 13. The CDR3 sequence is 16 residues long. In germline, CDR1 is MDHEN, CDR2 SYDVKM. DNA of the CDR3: TGTGCCAGCAGTCCACCGGACAGGGTTGGATACCAGCCCCAGCATTTT. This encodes CASSPPDRVGYQPQHF.

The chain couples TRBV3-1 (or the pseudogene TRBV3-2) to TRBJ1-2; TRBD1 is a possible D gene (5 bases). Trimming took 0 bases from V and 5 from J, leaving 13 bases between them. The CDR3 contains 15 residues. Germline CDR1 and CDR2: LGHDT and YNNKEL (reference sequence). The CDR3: CASSQDIGAGYGYTF. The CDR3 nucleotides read TGTGCCAGCAGCCAAGATATAGGGGCAGGGTATGGCTACACCTTC.

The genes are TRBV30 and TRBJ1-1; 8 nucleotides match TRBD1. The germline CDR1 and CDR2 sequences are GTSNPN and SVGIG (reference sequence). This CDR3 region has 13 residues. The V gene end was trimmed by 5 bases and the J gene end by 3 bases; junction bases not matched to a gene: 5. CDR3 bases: TGTGCCTGGGACAGGGGTAGGGACACTGAAGCTTTCTTT. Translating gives CAWDRGRDTEAFF. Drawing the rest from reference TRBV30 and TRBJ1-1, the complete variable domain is SQTIHQWPATLVQPVGSPLSLECTVEGTSNPNLYWYRQAAGRGLQLLFYSVGIGQISSEVPQNLSASRPQDRQFILSSKKLLLSDSGFYLCAWDRGRDTEAFFGQGTRLTVV.

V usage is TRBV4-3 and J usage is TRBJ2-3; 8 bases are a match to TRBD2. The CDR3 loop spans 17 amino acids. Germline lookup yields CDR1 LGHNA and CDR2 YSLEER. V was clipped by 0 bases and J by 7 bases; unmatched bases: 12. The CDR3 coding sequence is TGCGCCAGCAGCCAAGAAGGAACGGGGGGGCTTATGAATACGCAGTATTTT. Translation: CASSQEGTGGLMNTQYF.

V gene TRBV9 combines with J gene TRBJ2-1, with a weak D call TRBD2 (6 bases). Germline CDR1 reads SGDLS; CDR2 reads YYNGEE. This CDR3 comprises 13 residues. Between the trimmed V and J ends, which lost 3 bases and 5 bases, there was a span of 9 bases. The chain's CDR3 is CASSEGLHNEQFF. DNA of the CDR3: TGTGCCAGCAGCGAGGGACTTCACAATGAGCAGTTCTTC.

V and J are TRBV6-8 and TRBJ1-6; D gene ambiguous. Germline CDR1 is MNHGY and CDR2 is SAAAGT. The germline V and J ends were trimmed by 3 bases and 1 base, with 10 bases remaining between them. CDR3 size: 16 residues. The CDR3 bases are TGTGCCAGCAGTTATGGAGTAGCTTCCTATAATTCACCCCTCCACTTT. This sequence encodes CASSYGVASYNSPLHF.

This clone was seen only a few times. The CDR3 spells CASSPTSGGDTQYF. CDR3 DNA sequence: TGTGCCAGCTCACCGACTAGCGGGGGGGATACGCAGTATTTT. The rearrangement joins TRBV18 to TRBJ2-3, with 13 bases that match TRBD2. Germline V CDR1 and CDR2: KGHSH, LQKENI. This CDR3 has 14 amino acids. The V gene end was trimmed by 3 bases and the J gene end by 6 bases; junction bases not matched to a gene: 0.

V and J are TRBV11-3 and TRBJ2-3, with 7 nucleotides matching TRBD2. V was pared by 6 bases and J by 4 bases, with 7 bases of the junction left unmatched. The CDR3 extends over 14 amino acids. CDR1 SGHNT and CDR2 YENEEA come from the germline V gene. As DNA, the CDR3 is TGTGCCAGCAGTCCGGGGGGACCCCCAGATACGCAGTATTTT. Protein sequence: CASSPGGPPDTQYF.

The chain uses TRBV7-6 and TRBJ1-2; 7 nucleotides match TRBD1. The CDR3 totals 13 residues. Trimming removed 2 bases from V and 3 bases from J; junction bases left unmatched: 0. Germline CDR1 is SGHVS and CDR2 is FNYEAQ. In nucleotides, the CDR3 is TGTGCCAGCAGCTTACAGGGGGACTATGGCTACACCTTC. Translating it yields CASSLQGDYGYTF.

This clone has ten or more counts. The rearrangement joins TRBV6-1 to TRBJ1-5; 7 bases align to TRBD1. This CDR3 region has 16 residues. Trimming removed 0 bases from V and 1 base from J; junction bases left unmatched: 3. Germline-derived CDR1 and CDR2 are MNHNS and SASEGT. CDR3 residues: CASSEANRGSNQPQHF. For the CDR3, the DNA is TGTGCCAGCAGTGAAGCGAACAGGGGAAGCAATCAGCCCCAGCATTTT.

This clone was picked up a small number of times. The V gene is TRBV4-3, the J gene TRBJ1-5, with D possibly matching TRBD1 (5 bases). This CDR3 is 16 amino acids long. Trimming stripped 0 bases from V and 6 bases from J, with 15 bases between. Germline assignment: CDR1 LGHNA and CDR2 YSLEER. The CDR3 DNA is TGCGCCAGCAGCCAAGATCTTCAGGGAAGGGGTCAGCCCCAGCATTTT. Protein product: CASSQDLQGRGQPQHF.

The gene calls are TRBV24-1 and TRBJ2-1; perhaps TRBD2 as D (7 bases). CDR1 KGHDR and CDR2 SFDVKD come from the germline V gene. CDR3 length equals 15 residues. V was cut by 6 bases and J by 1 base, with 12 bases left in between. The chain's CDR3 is CATSLGGASYNEQFF. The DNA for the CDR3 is TGTGCCACCAGTCTTGGGGGGGCTTCCTACAATGAGCAGTTCTTC.

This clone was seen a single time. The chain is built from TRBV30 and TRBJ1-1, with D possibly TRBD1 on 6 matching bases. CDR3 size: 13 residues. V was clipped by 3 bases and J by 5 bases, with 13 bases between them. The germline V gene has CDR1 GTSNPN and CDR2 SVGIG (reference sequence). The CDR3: CAWRDQGWTEAFF. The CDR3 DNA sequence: TGTGCCTGGAGGGATCAGGGGTGGACTGAAGCTTTCTTT.

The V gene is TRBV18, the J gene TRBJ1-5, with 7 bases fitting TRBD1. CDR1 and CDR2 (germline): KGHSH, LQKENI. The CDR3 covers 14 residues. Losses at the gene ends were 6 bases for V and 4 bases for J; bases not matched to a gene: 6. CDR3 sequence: CASSPTGINQPQHF. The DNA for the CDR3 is TGTGCCAGCTCGCCGACAGGGATTAATCAGCCCCAGCATTTT.